Each of the 15 T cell receptor beta chains below was sequenced from the same sample in a study of TIL therapy for anti-PD-1-resistant metastatic lung cancer (dated by TCRdb to the early 2020s). TCR beta CDR3 regions were amplified from genomic DNA with the immunoSEQ v3 hsTCRB kit using bias-controlled multiplex PCR. TCRdb's version of the immuneACCESS table is confined to in-frame rearrangements and falls short of the full clone set. An unresolved V gene accounts for under half of the shortfall where checked; the remainder is of unknown origin. The table for this sample lists approximately 60,000 clones; less than 85% of them were counted only once. About 1.8% of the sample belongs to the ten largest clones. The time point label, read with the paper, signifies: pre-treatment sample, taken before nivolumab and TIL therapy. Sequences were derived from blood, sampled at baseline. All receptors come from a person between 25 and 79 years old with non-small cell lung cancer.

The rearrangement joins TRBV30 to TRBJ2-1, with D perhaps TRBD1 or TRBD2 (5 bases each). This CDR3 region has 11 residues. V was cut by 1 base and J by 9 bases, with 7 bases left in between. Germline assignment: CDR1 GTSNPN and CDR2 SVGIG (reference sequence). The CDR3 reads CAWSGGIEQFF. The CDR3, as DNA: TGTGCCTGGAGTGGGGGGATTGAGCAGTTCTTC. The full variable domain, completed using reference TRBV30 and TRBJ2-1, is SQTIHQWPATLVQPVGSPLSLECTVEGTSNPNLYWYRQAAGRGLQLLFYSVGIGQISSEVPQNLSASRPQDRQFILSSKKLLLSDSGFYLCAWSGGIEQFFGPGTRLTVL.

The sample holds one count of this clone. The chain joins TRBV4-2 to TRBJ2-1, with D uncertain. The germline V gene encodes CDR1 LGHNA and CDR2 YNFKEQ. The CDR3 extends over 14 amino acids. Deletions cut 0 bases from V and 7 bases from J, with 10 bases between. Here the CDR3 reads CASSQDFDGNEQFF. The CDR3 coding sequence is TGTGCCAGCAGCCAAGACTTTGACGGGAATGAGCAGTTCTTC.

The V and J genes are TRBV11-2 and TRBJ1-4; D remains unclear. The V and J ends lost 5 bases and 5 bases respectively, with 15 bases between them. The germline gives CDR1 SGHAT, CDR2 FQNNGV. This CDR3 has 15 amino acids. DNA for the CDR3: TGTGCCAGCAGCCCCACCGGGAACCAAAATGAAAAACTGTTTTTT. The encoded protein is CASSPTGNQNEKLFF.

The chain combines TRBV19 with TRBJ1-5, with D perhaps matching TRBD1 (6 bases). This CDR3 is built from 13 residues. V dropped 7 bases and J dropped 6 bases, with 13 bases sitting between them. Germline values: CDR1 LNHDA, CDR2 SQIVND (reference sequence). The CDR3 sequence is CASTGQRPQPQHF. The CDR3 DNA is TGTGCCAGTACTGGACAGAGGCCTCAGCCCCAGCATTTT.

The rearrangement joins TRBV6-1 to TRBJ2-2, with D possibly being TRBD1 (6 bases). Trimming cost V 11 bases and J 0 bases, with 13 bases left between them. Germline V gene sequence: CDR1 MNHNS, CDR2 SASEGT. This CDR3 contains 14 residues. Here the CDR3 reads CAAQQGPNTGELFF. The CDR3 DNA is TGTGCCGCACAACAGGGACCGAACACCGGGGAGCTGTTTTTT.

This chain links TRBV7-2 with TRBJ2-1, with 10 bases fitting TRBD1. Losses at the gene ends were 1 base for V and 2 bases for J; bases not matched to a gene: 2. Germline CDR1 and CDR2: SGHTA and FQGNSA. The CDR3 loop spans 16 amino acids. The CDR3 spells CASSLVGTGAYNEQFF. DNA for the CDR3: TGTGCCAGCAGCTTAGTGGGGACAGGGGCCTACAATGAGCAGTTCTTC.

The V call is TRBV5-4, the J call TRBJ1-2, with D unresolved. This CDR3 comprises 12 residues. Germline lookup yields CDR1 SGHNT and CDR2 YYREEE (reference sequence). Trimming cost V 3 bases and J 6 bases, with 9 bases left between them. The CDR3 nucleotides are TGTGCCAGCAGCTCTCGGCGGGATGGCTACACCTTC. As protein: CASSSRRDGYTF.

The table lists this clone with a count of one. The chain employs TRBV5-1 and TRBJ1-6; 10 nucleotides align to TRBD1. CDR3 length: 16 amino acids. The germline V gene has CDR1 SGHRS and CDR2 YFSETQ. V trimming: 3 bases; J trimming: 5 bases; junction bases outside the gene matches: 5. CDR3 loop: CASSSDRGRDNSPLHF. The DNA of the CDR3 is TGCGCCAGCAGCTCCGACAGGGGGCGAGATAATTCACCCCTCCACTTT.

The CDR3 region is CASSQGSGGYTF. As DNA, the CDR3 is TGCGCCAGCAGCCAAGGGAGTGGTGGCTACACCTTC. This sequence joins TRBV4-3 and TRBJ1-2; D is ambiguous. The V end lost 1 base, the J end lost 7 bases, and 7 bases lay between the germline ends. This CDR3 contains 12 residues. Germline V gene lookup returns CDR1 LGHNA and CDR2 YSLEER.

DNA of the CDR3: TGTGCCAGCAGCTTGCGCCGGGACAGGGGAGATTATGGCTACACCTTC. Translated, it gives CASSLRRDRGDYGYTF. The chain joins TRBV5-5 to TRBJ1-2; 10 nucleotides match TRBD1. The CDR3 sequence is 16 residues long. Per the germline V gene, CDR1 is SGHKS and CDR2 is YYEKEE (reference sequence). The V segment lost 1 base and the J segment 5 bases; nucleotides outside the gene matches: 8. Looking up the rest from reference TRBV5-5 and TRBJ1-2 gives the full variable domain: DAGVTQSPTHLIKTRGQQVTLRCSPISGHKSVSWYQQVLGQGPQFIFQYYEKEERGRGNFPDRFSARQFPNYSSELNVNALLLGDSALYLCASSLRRDRGDYGYTFGSGTRLTVV.

In DNA, the CDR3 is TGTGCCAGCAGCTTTTCGGGTTATGAGCAGTTCTTC. It translates to CASSFSGYEQFF. The chain has TRBV7-6 and TRBJ2-1; D gene uncertain. Between the trimmed V and J ends, which lost 3 bases and 8 bases, there was a span of 8 bases. Germline V gives CDR1 SGHVS, CDR2 FNYEAQ. The CDR3 loop spans 12 amino acids.

V is TRBV30 and J is TRBJ2-1; D not certain. With 5 bases removed from V and 10 bases from J, the gap between germline ends came to 6 bases. The CDR3 is 9 residues long. Germline V CDR1 and CDR2: GTSNPN, SVGIG (reference sequence). CDR3 in DNA: TGTGCCTGGGAACGAGAGCAGTTCTTC. Its translation is CAWEREQFF.

The gene calls are TRBV5-6 and TRBJ2-7; D gene uncertain. The CDR3 is 12 residues long. V gave up 4 bases and J gave up 5 bases, with 10 bases separating them. CDR1 and CDR2 (germline): SGHDT, YYEEEE. The CDR3 bases are TGTGCCAGCAGCCCCCTTGGAGACGAGCAGTACTTC. Translated, it gives CASSPLGDEQYF.

The chain employs TRBV5-1 and TRBJ1-1; D not certain. The V gene's germline CDR1 is SGHRS and CDR2 YFSETQ. Deletions cut 4 bases from V and 1 base from J, with 8 bases between. The CDR3 is 13 amino acids. The CDR3 DNA follows: TGCGCCAGCAGCAGGATTCGGAACACTGAAGCTTTCTTT. Its translation is CASSRIRNTEAFF. The full variable domain, its missing parts supplied by reference TRBV5-1 and TRBJ1-1, is KAGVTQTPRYLIKTRGQQVTLSCSPISGHRSVSWYQQTPGQGLQFLFEYFSETQRNKGNFPGRFSGRQFSNSRSEMNVSTLELGDSALYLCASSRIRNTEAFFGQGTRLTVV.

The chain couples TRBV6-5 to TRBJ2-7, with 7 bases fitting TRBD1. V was clipped by 6 bases and J by 1 base; unmatched bases: 9. From germline, CDR1 is MNHEY and CDR2 SVGAGI. The CDR3 contains 15 residues. CDR3 nucleotides: TGTGCCAGCAGCTTCGGGACAGCCCGTTCCTACGAGCAGTACTTC. The encoded protein is CASSFGTARSYEQYF.